These 30 T cell receptor beta chains share one sample of origin, sequenced in a study of cytomegalovirus exposure and HLA in healthy donors. PCR was performed using 60 Vbeta and 13 Jbeta primers. Method: immunoSEQ multiplex PCR; TCRdb's copy keeps in-frame clones and lacks some. The sample records roughly 130,000 clones, approximately 84% being singletons. Sequences were obtained from PBMCs. The receptors stem from a boy aged 2-9 years in good health and CMV-seronegative.

The rearrangement uses TRBV5-4 and TRBJ2-5; TRBD2 matches 8 bases. V lost 4 bases, J lost 4 bases, and 6 bases stayed unmatched. CDR3 length equals 14 residues. Germline V CDR1 and CDR2: SGHNT, YYREEE (reference sequence). CDR3 nucleotides: TGTGCCAGCAGCCCGGGGGGGCCGAGAGAGACCCAGTACTTC. The encoded protein is CASSPGGPRETQYF.

J is TRBJ2-7 and V is TRBV5-5, with a tentative D call TRBD2 (6 bases). V lost 6 bases to trimming and J lost 6 bases, with 16 bases between them. Looked up from germline, CDR1 is SGHKS and CDR2 is YYEKEE (reference sequence). This CDR3 has 13 amino acids. CDR3 amino acids: CASTRDLSSEQYV. CDR3 coding DNA: TGTGCCAGCACGCGGGACCTGTCTAGCGAGCAGTACGTC.

J is TRBJ1-4 and V is TRBV7-2, with a tentative D call TRBD1 (5 bases). Trimming took off 8 bases at V and 0 bases at J, with 13 bases between the two ends. The CDR3 is 15 amino acids. Germline CDR1 reads SGHTA; CDR2 reads FQGNSA. CDR3 in DNA: TGTGCCAGCGTCCCCGGGGGGGCAACTAATGAAAAACTGTTTTTT. It encodes CASVPGGATNEKLFF.

This chain uses TRBV7-9 with TRBJ1-2, with D possibly being TRBD1 (5 bases). V dropped 1 base and J dropped 3 bases, with 12 bases sitting between them. The CDR3 runs to 15 residues. Germline V CDR1 and CDR2: SEHNR, FQNEAQ (reference sequence). The CDR3: CASSLVGGVDYGYTF. The CDR3 bases are TGTGCCAGCAGCTTAGTGGGGGGTGTGGACTATGGCTACACCTTC. The full variable domain, in which reference TRBV7-9 and TRBJ1-2 provide the parts outside the CDR3, is DTGVSQNPRHKITKRGQNVTFRCDPISEHNRLYWYRQTLGQGPEFLTYFQNEAQLEKSRLLSDRFSAERPKGSFSTLEIQRTEQGDSAMYLCASSLVGGVDYGYTFGSGTRLTVV.

The table lists this clone with a count of one. The V gene is TRBV7-9, the J gene TRBJ1-1; D possibly corresponds to TRBD1 (5 bases). Per the germline V gene, CDR1 is SEHNR and CDR2 is FQNEAQ (reference sequence). V was shortened by 1 base and J by 7 bases, with 13 bases between the two germline ends. This CDR3 spans 14 amino acids. CDR3 sequence: CASSLVGGEGEAFF. The DNA for the CDR3 is TGTGCCAGCAGCTTAGTCGGGGGGGAGGGTGAAGCTTTCTTT.

The rearrangement links TRBV7-6 to TRBJ2-1; 9 bases line up with TRBD2. Unmatched junction bases numbered 7, after V lost 5 bases and J lost 5 bases. Per the germline V gene, CDR1 is SGHVS and CDR2 is FNYEAQ. The CDR3 sequence is 15 residues long. Here the CDR3 DNA reads TGTGCCAGCAGCCACCCAAGCGGGGGGAACAATGAGCAGTTCTTC. It yields the protein CASSHPSGGNNEQFF.

The CDR3 DNA reads TGTGCCAGCAGCTCGAAAATGGACAGTCCAGTCCATGGCTACACCTTC. Its protein product is CASSSKMDSPVHGYTF. The V call is TRBV7-8, the J call TRBJ1-2, with TRBD1 as a possible D gene (6 bases). The CDR3 is made up of 16 amino acids. From germline, CDR1 is SGHVS and CDR2 FQNEAQ. V was cut by 4 bases and J by 6 bases, with 21 bases left in between.

V is TRBV6-4 and J is TRBJ2-2, with 7 bases aligning to TRBD2. With V trimmed by 9 bases and J by 3 bases, 7 bases remained unmatched. Germline V gene sequence: CDR1 MRHNA, CDR2 SNTAGT. The CDR3 has 14 residues. The CDR3 region has the DNA TGTGCCAGTAAGACTAGCAGTCACACCGGGGAGCTGTTTTTT. This translates into CASKTSSHTGELFF.

The V gene is TRBV19, the J gene TRBJ2-3; 11 bases align to TRBD2. Germline CDR1 and CDR2: LNHDA and SQIVND (reference sequence). Trimming took 7 bases from V and 6 from J; bases not matched to a gene: 3. The CDR3 is 13 amino acids. CDR3: CASKLAGGDTQYF. The CDR3 bases are TGTGCCAGTAAATTAGCGGGAGGGGATACGCAGTATTTT.

The J gene is TRBJ2-5, the V gene TRBV5-1, with 8 bases identical to TRBD2. Germline V gene sequence: CDR1 SGHRS, CDR2 YFSETQ. V gave up 5 bases and J gave up 4 bases; unmatched junction bases: 10. The CDR3 has 15 residues. The CDR3 nucleotides are TGCGCCAGCAGGGGGATCGGGACTAGTGGAGAGACCCAGTACTTC. This gives the protein CASRGIGTSGETQYF.

The chain has TRBV5-4 and TRBJ1-3; tentative D call: TRBD1 (5 bases). The germline V and J ends were trimmed by 0 bases and 2 bases, with 6 bases remaining between them. The CDR3 runs 14 residues. CDR1 is SGHNT and CDR2 is YYREEE in the germline V gene (reference sequence). The CDR3, as DNA: TGTGCCAGCAGCTTGGGGGGCCCTGGAAACACCATATATTTT. Translated: CASSLGGPGNTIYF.

The table lists this clone with a count of one. Here the CDR3 reads CASSHQKGGVSSSYEQYF. The CDR3 DNA reads as TGCGCCAGCAGCCATCAAAAAGGAGGGGTTAGTAGCTCCTACGAGCAGTACTTC. The chain is built from TRBV4-3 and TRBJ2-7, with a possible D match to TRBD2 (6 bases). V gave up 3 bases and J gave up 0 bases, with 21 bases separating them. This CDR3 has 18 residues. Per germline, CDR1 LGHNA and CDR2 YSLEER.

The chain is built from TRBV7-2 and TRBJ1-4; D gene ambiguous. Trimming cost V 6 bases and J 7 bases, with 12 bases left between them. This CDR3 has 13 amino acids. The germline CDR1 and CDR2 sequences are SGHTA and FQGNSA. The CDR3 here is CASSSDRGEKLFF. CDR3 sequence (DNA): TGTGCCAGCAGTTCCGACCGGGGTGAAAAACTGTTTTTT. The entire variable domain, with the rest obtained from reference TRBV7-2 and TRBJ1-4, is as follows: GAGVSQSPSNKVTEKGKDVELRCDPISGHTALYWYRQSLGQGLEFLIYFQGNSAPDKSGLPSDRFSAERTGGSVSTLTIQRTQQEDSAVYLCASSSDRGEKLFFGSGTQLSVL.

V and J are TRBV6-4 and TRBJ2-1, with 9 bases aligning to TRBD2. V was pared by 3 bases and J by 3 bases, with 3 bases of the junction left unmatched. Germline lookup yields CDR1 MRHNA and CDR2 SNTAGT. The CDR3 is made up of 15 amino acids. Here the CDR3 reads CASSDDSGSYNEQFF. As DNA, the CDR3 is TGTGCCAGCAGTGATGATAGCGGGAGCTACAATGAGCAGTTCTTC.

The gene calls are TRBV30 and TRBJ1-3; D gene unclear. CDR1 GTSNPN and CDR2 SVGIG come from the germline V gene (reference sequence). This CDR3 is built from 16 residues. Trimming took off 2 bases at V and 4 bases at J, with 18 bases between the two ends. The CDR3 sequence is CAWSIRRVVLGNTIYF. The CDR3 region has the DNA TGTGCCTGGAGTATCCGTCGAGTCGTCTTAGGAAACACCATATATTTT.

The CDR3 here is CASSMGLRGSNQPQHF. The CDR3 coding sequence is TGTGCCAGTAGTATGGGGCTCCGAGGAAGCAATCAGCCCCAGCATTTT. The chain links TRBV19 to TRBJ1-5; possibly TRBD1 for D (5 bases). Germline loops: CDR1 LNHDA, CDR2 SQIVND (reference sequence). V was cut by 3 bases and J by 1 base, with 13 bases left in between. The CDR3 loop spans 16 amino acids. The variable domain in full, with the rest retrieved from reference TRBV19 and TRBJ1-5, is DGGITQSPKYLFRKEGQNVTLSCEQNLNHDAMYWYRQDPGQGLRLIYYSQIVNDFQKGDIAEGYSVSREKKESFPLTVTSAQKNPTAFYLCASSMGLRGSNQPQHFGDGTRLSIL.

The chain is built from TRBV7-9 and TRBJ1-5, with a weak D call TRBD1 (6 bases). The CDR3 totals 16 residues. CDR1 is SEHNR and CDR2 is FQNEAQ in the germline V gene (reference sequence). V gave up 1 base and J gave up 0 bases, with 10 bases separating them. This CDR3 is CASSLEQGYSNQPQHF. The CDR3 DNA is TGTGCCAGCAGCTTAGAACAGGGCTATAGCAATCAGCCCCAGCATTTT.

The V call is TRBV2, the J call TRBJ1-2; the D gene is possibly TRBD1 (5 bases). Trimming left V 0 bases short and J 4 bases short, with 12 bases between. CDR1 and CDR2 (germline): SNHLY, FYNNEI. There are 15 residues in the CDR3. CDR3 region: CASSEALGRAYGYTF. The CDR3 DNA sequence: TGTGCCAGCAGTGAAGCGCTGGGCAGGGCCTATGGCTACACCTTC.

This clone was found a few times. The chain is built from TRBV10-3 and TRBJ1-1, with D possibly TRBD1 on 6 matching bases. V gave up 10 bases and J gave up 1 base, with 16 bases separating them. Germline CDR1 and CDR2: ENHRY and SYGVKD. The CDR3 extends over 14 amino acids. The CDR3 loop reads CASRQDRGNTEAFF. The CDR3 nucleotides read TGTGCCAGCAGACAGGACAGAGGGAACACTGAAGCTTTCTTT.

The chain links TRBV19 to TRBJ1-2, with D uncertain. CDR3 length equals 12 residues. Trimming cost V 7 bases and J 4 bases, with 10 bases left between them. The germline CDR1 and CDR2 sequences are LNHDA and SQIVND (reference sequence). CDR3 in amino acids: CASTPDFYGYTF. In DNA, the CDR3 is TGTGCCAGTACCCCAGACTTCTATGGCTACACCTTC.

The gene calls are TRBV4-1 and TRBJ2-1, with 10 bases aligning to TRBD1. CDR1 is MGHRA and CDR2 is YSYEKL in the germline V gene. The CDR3 consists of 19 residues. V was clipped by 0 bases and J by 10 bases; unmatched bases: 18. DNA of the CDR3: TGCGCCAGCAGCCAAGACCCATCGGTCGGACAGGGGGAGGAATTGGAGCAGTTCTTC. Residues: CASSQDPSVGQGEELEQFF.

This clone was seen more than once but under ten times. This rearrangement joins TRBV6-5 to TRBJ1-4; no clear D. CDR3 length equals 13 residues. V lost 5 bases and J lost 3, with 7 bases in between. Germline V gene data show CDR1 as MNHEY and CDR2 as SVGAGI. As DNA, the CDR3 is TGTGCCAGCAGTCCTCTATCTAATGAAAAACTGTTTTTT. This encodes CASSPLSNEKLFF.

V is TRBV18 and J is TRBJ2-1, with 8 bases identical to TRBD1. V shed 6 bases and J 5 bases; nucleotides not matched to a gene: 9. Germline lookup yields CDR1 KGHSH and CDR2 LQKENI. CDR3 length: 15 residues. Here the CDR3 DNA reads TGTGCCAGCTCTCGAGACAGGGGTCGCGACAATGAGCAGTTCTTC. Translated, it gives CASSRDRGRDNEQFF.

The V gene is TRBV30, the J gene TRBJ1-4, with TRBD1 matching over 11 bases. The V gene's germline CDR1 is GTSNPN and CDR2 SVGIG (reference sequence). V trimming: 2 bases; J trimming: 8 bases; junction bases outside the gene matches: 7. The CDR3 is 15 amino acids. CDR3 sequence reads: CAWSPGTGGREKLFF. CDR3 nucleotides: TGTGCCTGGAGTCCCGGGACAGGGGGACGCGAAAAACTGTTTTTT.

The J gene is TRBJ2-7, the V gene TRBV11-2, with D hard to call. The V gene lost 3 bases and the J gene lost 4 bases, with 10 bases spanning the gap. The CDR3 runs to 13 residues. Germline V CDR1 and CDR2: SGHAT, FQNNGV. This chain's CDR3 is CASSFSPLYEQYV. The CDR3 DNA sequence: TGTGCCAGCAGCTTCTCCCCACTATACGAGCAGTACGTC.

The chain is built from TRBV18 and TRBJ2-7, with 7 positions matching TRBD1. Trimming removed 6 bases from V and 2 bases from J; junction bases left unmatched: 7. The CDR3 spans 14 residues. Germline CDR1 and CDR2: KGHSH and LQKENI. CDR3 residues: CASSPNRGTYEQYV. CDR3 nucleotides: TGTGCCAGCTCCCCTAACAGGGGTACCTACGAGCAGTACGTC.

The chain has TRBV11-3 and TRBJ2-2; 12 bases fit TRBD2. The germline gives CDR1 SGHNT, CDR2 YENEEA. V trimming: 5 bases; J trimming: 7 bases; junction bases outside the gene matches: 8. The CDR3 extends over 16 amino acids. The CDR3 bases are TGTGCCAGCAGCGCCGGGACTAGCGGGCGGTACGGGGAGCTGTTTTTT. Residues: CASSAGTSGRYGELFF.

V is TRBV10-3 and J is TRBJ2-1; 10 bases agree with TRBD2. Per germline, CDR1 ENHRY and CDR2 SYGVKD. The CDR3 runs 14 residues. J lost 7 bases, V lost 4 bases, and 4 bases had no gene match. CDR3 bases: TGTGCCATCAGTGGTCCGACTAGCGGGAATGAGCAGTTCTTC. It encodes CAISGPTSGNEQFF.

This chain links TRBV15 with TRBJ2-3; D ambiguous. In germline, CDR1 is LNHNV, CDR2 YYDKDF (reference sequence). The CDR3 contains 16 residues. Deletions cut 0 bases from V and 4 bases from J, with 14 bases between. CDR3 DNA sequence: TGTGCCACCAGCAGAGATCCGGCTAGTGTCTCAGATACGCAGTATTTT. Amino acids: CATSRDPASVSDTQYF.

The chain couples TRBV6-5 to TRBJ1-1; D not certain. With 4 bases removed from V and 6 bases from J, the gap between germline ends came to 18 bases. The CDR3 extends over 15 amino acids. Germline V gene lookup returns CDR1 MNHEY and CDR2 SVGAGI. CDR3 nucleotides: TGTGCCAGCAGTTCCGGCGAGGATAGTAAGGCTGAAGCTTTCTTT. It encodes CASSSGEDSKAEAFF.